These 14 T cell receptor beta chains share one sample of origin, sequenced in a study of blood T cell repertoires in COVID-19. Sequencing used immunoSEQ multiplex PCR; TCRdb keeps in-frame clones, though not all of them. The data contain fewer than 250,000 clones, 84% of them singletons. Sequencing was done on a sample of PBMCs or T cells enriched from blood (not recorded which). These receptors came from a woman aged 30 to 39 who had been exposed to COVID-19.

This clone is a singleton in its sample. This chain joins TRBV2 and TRBJ1-4; unclear D gene. Trimming cost V 6 bases and J 8 bases, with 16 bases left between them. Per the germline V gene, CDR1 is SNHLY and CDR2 is FYNNEI. The CDR3 contains 14 residues. This CDR3 reads CASRGVGLPEKLFF. CDR3 DNA sequence: TGTGCCAGCAGGGGAGTAGGGCTCCCCGAAAAACTGTTTTTT.

The chain uses TRBV28 and TRBJ1-1; the D gene is possibly TRBD1 (5 bases). Germline loops: CDR1 MDHEN, CDR2 SYDVKM. The ends were cut back, 2 bases at V and 8 bases at J, with 15 bases in the middle. The CDR3 runs to 14 residues. The CDR3 spells CASSLGAPRTEAFF. The DNA of the CDR3 is TGTGCCAGCAGTTTAGGGGCCCCCAGGACCGAAGCTTTCTTT.

The genes are TRBV6-5 and TRBJ1-5; tentatively, D is TRBD1 (5 bases). CDR3 length: 14 amino acids. Per germline, CDR1 MNHEY and CDR2 SVGAGI. Deletions cut 5 bases from V and 2 bases from J, with 10 bases between. The CDR3 DNA follows: TGTGCCAGCAGTCTTAGGGGTGGCAATCAGCCCCAGCATTTT. This sequence encodes CASSLRGGNQPQHF.

V is TRBV6-5 and J is TRBJ1-2; tentative D call: TRBD1 (5 bases). Germline lookup yields CDR1 MNHEY and CDR2 SVGAGI. V shed 2 bases and J shed 8 bases, with 9 bases lying between them. The CDR3 is made up of 12 amino acids. CDR3 residues: CASSYAGYGYTF. Written as DNA, the CDR3 is TGTGCCAGCAGTTACGCAGGGTACGGCTACACCTTC.

CDR3 coding DNA: TGTGCCAGCAGTTTATATGGAGTTTACAATGAGCAGTTCTTC. Translated, it gives CASSLYGVYNEQFF. This chain joins TRBV28 and TRBJ2-1; D gene ambiguous. The CDR3 length is 14 residues. The germline gives CDR1 MDHEN, CDR2 SYDVKM. Trimming took off 1 base at V and 4 bases at J, with 8 bases between the two ends. The whole variable domain, remainder taken from reference TRBV28 and TRBJ2-1, is DVKVTQSSRYLVKRTGEKVFLECVQDMDHENMFWYRQDPGLGLRLIYFSYDVKMKEKGDIPEGYSVSREKKERFSLILESASTNQTSMYLCASSLYGVYNEQFFGPGTRLTVL.

The V and J genes are TRBV6-5 and TRBJ2-3; tentatively, D is TRBD1 (5 bases). Germline V gives CDR1 MNHEY, CDR2 SVGAGI. Trimming removed 5 bases at V and 6 bases at J, with 9 bases between. The CDR3 has 12 residues. The DNA for the CDR3 is TGTGCCAGCAGTCCATCAGGGGATACGCAGTATTTT. This encodes CASSPSGDTQYF.

This chain uses TRBV5-5 with TRBJ2-7; D is unclear. The germline V gene has CDR1 SGHKS and CDR2 YYEKEE (reference sequence). The CDR3 extends over 15 amino acids. The V and J ends lost 7 bases and 3 bases respectively, with 20 bases between them. The CDR3 here is CASSFAGQDFYEQYF. CDR3 DNA: TGTGCCAGCTCCTTCGCAGGCCAGGATTTCTACGAGCAGTACTTC.

The CDR3 DNA sequence: TGTGCCTGGAGTCAGGGGCGGGGGCCCCAAGAGACCCAGTACTTC. Amino acids: CAWSQGRGPQETQYF. V usage is TRBV30 and J usage is TRBJ2-5, with D tentatively TRBD2 (7 bases). This CDR3 is 15 amino acids long. From germline, CDR1 is GTSNPN and CDR2 SVGIG (reference sequence). The V end lost 2 bases, the J end lost 1 base, and 14 bases lay between the germline ends.

In this sample, this clone turned up once. This chain uses TRBV4-2 with TRBJ2-7; 7 bases are a match to TRBD1. Germline CDR1 is LGHNA and CDR2 is YNFKEQ. The trim removed 2 bases at V and 4 bases at J, leaving 11 bases unmatched. The CDR3 spans 16 residues. The CDR3, as DNA: TGTGCCAGCAGCCAAAACAAAGACAGGGAAGGGTACGAGCAGTACTTC. Its translation: CASSQNKDREGYEQYF.

This chain joins TRBV5-6 and TRBJ1-2; 8 nucleotides align to TRBD1. Germline V CDR1 and CDR2: SGHDT, YYEEEE. This CDR3 has 17 amino acids. V dropped 0 bases and J dropped 5; count of bases not matched to a gene: 12. The CDR3 nucleotides read TGTGCCAGCAGCTTGGAGGCAGGGGGCGGGGGAGTATATGGCTACACCTTC. Its translation: CASSLEAGGGGVYGYTF.

This sequence joins TRBV9 and TRBJ2-4; 8 nucleotides agree with TRBD2. The CDR3 covers 15 residues. Per the germline V gene, CDR1 is SGDLS and CDR2 is YYNGEE. The V gene end was trimmed by 4 bases and the J gene end by 5 bases; junction bases not matched to a gene: 8. This CDR3 reads CASSSGVAGQNIQYF. Here the CDR3 DNA reads TGTGCCAGCAGCTCCGGGGTAGCGGGGCAAAACATTCAGTACTTC.

The J gene is TRBJ2-5, the V gene TRBV4-2, with D hard to call. The germline gives CDR1 LGHNA, CDR2 YNFKEQ. This CDR3 has 14 amino acids. Trimming cost V 3 bases and J 3 bases, with 11 bases left between them. CDR3: CASSQERLEETQYF. CDR3 coding DNA: TGTGCCAGCAGCCAGGAACGACTGGAAGAGACCCAGTACTTC.

This chain connects TRBV18 to TRBJ2-2, with D possibly being TRBD1 (5 bases). Germline V gives CDR1 KGHSH, CDR2 LQKENI. The V gene lost 2 bases and the J gene lost 4 bases, with 8 bases spanning the gap. The CDR3 runs 14 residues. The CDR3 loop is CASSPGHSTGELFF. CDR3 DNA: TGTGCCAGCTCACCAGGACACTCCACCGGGGAGCTGTTTTTT.

This clone was detected a few times. The rearrangement joins TRBV5-4 to TRBJ1-4, with 9 nucleotides matching TRBD1. Looked up from germline, CDR1 is SGHNT and CDR2 is YYREEE (reference sequence). V lost 2 bases, J lost 7 bases, and 6 bases stayed unmatched. This CDR3 has 15 residues. Here the CDR3 DNA reads TGTGCCAGCAGCTTAGGGGACAGGGCCGGTGAAAAACTGTTTTTT. Its protein is CASSLGDRAGEKLFF.